The present T cell receptor beta chain was sequenced within a study of shared clonotypes between healthy human individuals. Background on the study: There were three CD4 naive, three CD4 memory, two CD8 naive and one CD8 memory plates per donor. Whole-study results and caveats: Sampling covered nothing but blood. Tissue TCR repertoires likely differ from those found in blood.

The table lists this clone with a count of one. Its specificity is not known. Sequencing was performed with immunoSEQ multiplex PCR; in TCRdb, only in-frame clones are kept and a portion is missing. The sample shows about 1.5 million clones, 95% to 99% of them seen only once. The CDR3 length is 13 residues. Trimming took 0 bases from V and 4 from J, leaving 5 bases between them. Germline V gene lookup returns CDR1 SGHAT and CDR2 FQNNGV. The sequencing sample was made of naive CD4+ T cells sorted from blood. Described subset: CD45RA+ positively selected. The clonotype comes from a young man in good health. This chain joins TRBV11-2 and TRBJ2-3, with D hard to call. CDR3 DNA: TGTGCCAGCAGCTTAGACCAATCAGATACGCAGTATTTT. Protein sequence: CASSLDQSDTQYF. The whole variable domain, remainder taken from reference TRBV11-2 and TRBJ2-3, is EAGVAQSPRYKIIEKRQSVAFWCNPISGHATLYWYQQILGQGPKLLIQFQNNGVVDDSQLPKDRFSAERLKGVDSTLKIQPAKLEDSAVYLCASSLDQSDTQYFGPGTRLTVL.